This TCR beta chain was captured by sequencing in a study of T cells in tumors after PD-1 blockade. Whole-study context: Tumor samples averaged 26,066 templates (range about 554-100,000) and about 6,000 unique clonotypes. General study results and limits: Blood contained roughly 43% of the tumor's TCR clonotypes.

As concerns this clone: Its antigen is not identified.

CDR3 length: 13 amino acids. Trimming shortened V by 1 base and J by 6 bases, and 10 bases separated the two germline ends. In germline, CDR1 is MNHNY, CDR2 SVGAGI (reference sequence). Produced via immunoSEQ multiplex PCR; TCRdb's table is partial and in-frame only. The sample gives thousands of clones, around 69% of which show up once; approximately 8.7% is in the top ten. This sequence was found in a human donor with basal cell carcinoma. The source was tumor tissue, collected after anti-PD-1 treatment. The chain is built from TRBV6-6 and TRBJ2-7; a weak D match, TRBD1 (5 bases). This chain's CDR3 is CASSYYQGTEQYF. DNA of the CDR3: TGTGCCAGCAGTTACTACCAGGGCACCGAGCAGTACTTC.